This TCR beta chain was retrieved from a study of CD8 T cells in ankylosing spondylitis. Broader study findings: Matched synovial fluid from ankylosing spondylitis patients was reported to be enriched for disease-linked clones.

On this clonotype itself: Its antigen is not identified.

Quantitative 5'-RACE with molecular barcodes produced the TCR beta libraries. TCRdb re-analysed the 5' RACE reads in MiXCR, keeping a single row per CDR3 protein. The sample holds a few hundred thousand distinct CDR3 sequences, about 20% seen once. CDR1 and CDR2 (germline): DFQATT, SNEGSKA (reference sequence). V lost 6 bases, J lost 2 bases, and 6 bases stayed unmatched. The CDR3 loop spans 14 amino acids. This receptor was identified in a male donor with ankylosing spondylitis or in good health (not recorded which). The V gene is TRBV20-1, the J gene TRBJ2-3, with 9 bases identical to TRBD1. The sample was blood, either unsorted or a sorted T cell fraction (not recorded which). CDR3 sequence: CSAKRTGATDTQYF. The CDR3 nucleotides read TGCAGTGCCAAACGGACAGGGGCCACAGATACGCAGTATTTT.